A selection of T cell receptor beta chains follows, all from one sample in a study of human T cells and chemical hapten exposure. TCRdb ran MiXCR on the RACE reads and lists one entry per CDR3 protein. This repertoire shows 210,000 or so distinct CDR3 sequences, more than 20% found once; its top ten account for 2% to 2.5%. The sequencing used whole blood, collected in connection with sensitization to the hapten diphenylcyclopropenone (DPC). The source of these receptors is a middle-aged woman with alopecia areata. Some clones in this sample may be carry-over from other donors' samples. The CDR3 runs from the conserved cysteine through the conserved F or W. Fields, in order: D gene, clone size, J gene, V gene, CDR3 DNA, CDR3 protein. A D gene is named only where the DNA matches it firmly. The size of a clone is reported for some rows only, either as once, few or many, or as a class for expanded clones.

>TRBD2|few|TRBJ2-3|TRBV28
TGTGCCAGCAGTTTAGGGGTAGCGGGTTTCACAGATACGCAGTATTTT
CASSLGVAGFTDTQYF
>TRBD2|.|TRBJ2-2|TRBV6-5
TGTGCCAGCAGCGAACTAGCGGGAGGGGGATTCGGTAGCGGGGAGCTGTTTTTT
CASSELAGGGFGSGELFF
>.|many|TRBJ2-1|TRBV5-4
TGTGCCAGCAGCTTGGGGACTACCTCCTACAATGAGCAGTTCTTC
CASSLGTTSYNEQFF
>TRBD1|few|TRBJ2-7|TRBV27
TGTGCCAGCAGTGACGACAGGGGCTACGAGCAGTACTTC
CASSDDRGYEQYF
>.|few|TRBJ2-2|TRBV29-1
TGCAGCGTTGGCGAGGGCAGGACCGGGGAGCTGTTTTTT
CSVGEGRTGELFF
>TRBD1|many|TRBJ1-1|TRBV20-1
TGCAGTGTTGGACAGGTGAACACTGAAGCTTTCTTT
CSVGQVNTEAFF
>TRBD1|few|TRBJ2-5|TRBV5-5
TGTGCCAGCAGCTTTTTTAGGGACAGGGTCCAAGAGACCCAGTACTTC
CASSFFRDRVQETQYF
>.|few|TRBJ1-2|TRBV12-3/TRBV12-4
TGTGCCAGCACCAACGGACGGAACTATGGCTACACCTTC
CASTNGRNYGYTF
>.|few|TRBJ2-5|TRBV20-1
TGCAGTGCTAATGGTATCTGGCTAGGCCAAGAGACCCAGTACTTC
CSANGIWLGQETQYF
>TRBD2|many|TRBJ2-7|TRBV7-9
TGTGCCAGCAGCCCTAGCGGGAGCCTCGTAGGTGGGCAGTACTTC
CASSPSGSLVGGQYF
>TRBD1|few|TRBJ2-5|TRBV4-2
TGTGCCAGCAGCCCGGACAGGGTCCAAGAGACCCAGTACTTC
CASSPDRVQETQYF
>.|many|TRBJ2-2|TRBV6-2/TRBV6-3
TGTGCCAGCAAGCTTGTGGACACCGGGGAGCTGTTTTTT
CASKLVDTGELFF
>TRBD1|few|TRBJ2-7|TRBV4-3
TGCGCCAGCAGCCAAGATTCGGCAGGGGGCGCCTACGAGCAGTACTTC
CASSQDSAGGAYEQYF
>.|.|TRBJ2-7|TRBV4-3
TGCGCCAGCAGCCAAGATCTAGGGGCCTACGAGCAGTACTTC
CASSQDLGAYEQYF